This T cell receptor (beta chain) was sequenced during a study of cytomegalovirus exposure and HLA in healthy donors. Profiling relied on immunoSEQ multiplex PCR, and the TCRdb table lists in-frame clones only, not all of them. Here the sample spans about 130,000 clones, 80% to 90% being singletons. The V gene lost 5 bases and the J gene lost 4 bases, with 20 bases spanning the gap. Germline lookup yields CDR1 MNHEY and CDR2 SMNVEV (reference sequence). The CDR3 consists of 16 residues. The chain recombines TRBV27 with TRBJ2-5; D is perhaps TRBD1 (6 bases). Sequenced sample: PBMCs. The clonotype originates from a woman aged 30 to 39 in good health and CMV-seropositive. The CDR3 DNA sequence: TGTGCCAGCAGTCCGGCCAGACAGGAACGGGCAGAGACCCAGTACTTC. The encoded protein is CASSPARQERAETQYF.